This T cell receptor beta chain emerged from a study of molecular identifiers for immune sequencing clone quantification. TCRdb recomputed calls from the PCR reads with MiXCR, one row per CDR3 protein. The sample yields about 640,000 distinct CDR3 sequences, 15% to 20% seen once. This clonotype was counted at least ten times. Germline V CDR1 and CDR2: SQVTM, ANQGSEA. Germline trimming cut 5 bases from V and 5 bases from J; bases unmatched to any gene: 10. The CDR3 is 14 amino acids. Construction of naive CD8 libraries employed about 19,000 to 1,000,000 sorted cells together with 10%, 30% or 50% RNA. Sequencing was carried out using naive CD8+ T cells from blood, with Jurkat cell RNA spiked in. Specified subset: FACS-sorted CD8+CD4-CCR7+CD45RA+ naive T cells. The TCR was taken from a human donor in good health. Some libraries in this study had Jurkat cell RNA spiked in. The chain joins TRBV29-1 to TRBJ2-5; 8 bases map to TRBD2. The CDR3 reads CSVNLAGMGETQYF. CDR3 nucleotide sequence: TGCAGCGTTAACTTAGCGGGGATGGGTGAGACCCAGTACTTC.